This T cell receptor beta chain came from a study of cytomegalovirus exposure and HLA in healthy donors. The ends were cut back, 2 bases at V and 3 bases at J, with 11 bases in the middle. Per germline, CDR1 MNHNS and CDR2 SASEGT. This CDR3 has 15 residues. Points on this clone: What it binds is unknown.

Points from the study as a whole: It was reported in a later analysis that an Asian-associated ancestry cluster showed fewer N-insertions than the roughly 710-donor mean.

Primers: 60 Vbeta forward and 13 Jbeta reverse. The method was immunoSEQ multiplex PCR; TCRdb's version includes in-frame clones alone and lacks a portion of them. The sample has about 160,000 clones, around three quarters seen once. This receptor was taken from a man between 35 and 55 years old in good health and CMV-seronegative. The V and J genes are TRBV6-1 and TRBJ2-1; D remains ambiguous. Sequencing was carried out using PBMCs. The CDR3 coding sequence is TGTGCCAGCAGTGAATCGTGGGCAGGCTACAATGAGCAGTTCTTC. Residues: CASSESWAGYNEQFF.